Following are 20 T cell receptor beta chains from one sample sequenced in a study of CD8 T cells in Susac syndrome. With random hexamers, reverse transcription was performed on about 0.45 to 1 ug of RNA. TCRdb re-derived calls from the immunoSEQ multiplex PCR reads in MiXCR, one entry per CDR3 protein. The table has just over 150,000 distinct CDR3 sequences, approximately 96% seen once; the top ten hold over 0.2%. What was sequenced was CD8+ T cells from PBMCs. The receptors derive from a human donor with multiple sclerosis.

This clonotype has just one count. This chain links TRBV20-1 with TRBJ2-3, with 11 bases lining up with TRBD2. Germline CDR1 reads DFQATT; CDR2 reads SNEGSKA (reference sequence). The CDR3 sequence is 17 residues long. With 5 bases clipped from V and 4 bases from J, the junction kept 14 bases outside the gene matches. The CDR3 loop is CSAELLSGGAEADTQYF. The CDR3 DNA reads TGCAGTGCTGAACTCCTTAGCGGGGGGGCCGAGGCAGATACGCAGTATTTT.

The chain is built from TRBV9 and TRBJ2-1, with 7 positions matching TRBD2. This CDR3 region has 15 residues. Germline lookup yields CDR1 SGDLS and CDR2 YYNGEE. J gave up 3 bases and V 1 base, and 4 bases lay outside the gene matches. The DNA of the CDR3 is TGTGCCAGCAGCGTAAGCGGGAAGAACTACAATGAGCAGTTCTTC. Residues: CASSVSGKNYNEQFF.

The chain combines TRBV30 with TRBJ1-1, with a weak D call TRBD1 (5 bases). Trimming left V 2 bases short and J 10 bases short, with 20 bases between. This CDR3 region has 14 residues. The germline V gene has CDR1 GTSNPN and CDR2 SVGIG (reference sequence). Here the CDR3 DNA reads TGTGCCTGGAGTACCCGGGACTTCCCCCTAGGAGCTTTCTTT. Translated: CAWSTRDFPLGAFF.

The chain is built from TRBV20-1 and TRBJ2-3; tentative D call: TRBD2 (7 bases). This CDR3 comprises 16 residues. CDR1 and CDR2 from the germline V gene are DFQATT and SNEGSKA (reference sequence). The V end was cut by 3 bases, the J end by 6 bases, with 22 bases between. The CDR3 loop reads CSASALRGEGGDTQYF. The CDR3 DNA reads as TGCAGTGCTAGCGCCCTTCGGGGGGAAGGGGGTGATACGCAGTATTTT.

J is TRBJ1-2 and V is TRBV29-1; a weak D match, TRBD1 (5 bases). The length of the CDR3 is 14 residues. Between the trimmed V and J ends, which lost 0 bases and 8 bases, there was a span of 16 bases. The V gene's germline CDR1 is SQVTM and CDR2 ANQGSEA. Here the CDR3 reads CSVEDPAGRKGYTF. The DNA of the CDR3 is TGCAGCGTTGAAGATCCGGCAGGGAGAAAGGGCTACACCTTC.

The chain employs TRBV12-3 or TRBV12-4 and TRBJ2-6; unclear D gene. V lost 3 bases to trimming and J lost 1 base, with 13 bases between them. The CDR3 spans 17 residues. CDR3 region: CASSFPAGWSGANVLTF. CDR3 DNA sequence: TGTGCCAGCAGTTTCCCTGCAGGTTGGTCTGGGGCCAACGTCCTGACTTTC.

The chain couples TRBV4-2 to TRBJ2-1; the D gene is possibly TRBD2 (6 bases). V lost 0 bases and J 0 bases, leaving 9 bases between the germline ends. Germline V lookup: CDR1 LGHNA, CDR2 YNFKEQ. The CDR3 extends over 16 amino acids. The CDR3 coding sequence is TGTGCCAGCAGCCAAGAAAGGGGAGGCTCCTACAATGAGCAGTTCTTC. Translating gives CASSQERGGSYNEQFF.

The V and J genes are TRBV2 and TRBJ2-1, with D tentatively TRBD1 or TRBD2 (5 bases each). The CDR3 covers 14 residues. The V end lost 6 bases, the J end lost 5 bases, and 14 bases lay between the germline ends. CDR1 and CDR2 (germline): SNHLY, FYNNEI. CDR3 sequence reads: CASREDMRNNEQFF. The CDR3 DNA sequence: TGTGCCAGCAGGGAGGACATGCGGAACAATGAGCAGTTCTTC.

The V and J genes are TRBV5-8 and TRBJ1-2; TRBD1 might be the D (5 bases). The V end was cut by 4 bases, the J end by 6 bases, with 19 bases between. Per the germline V gene, CDR1 is SGHTS and CDR2 is YDEGEE. The CDR3 spans 15 residues. As DNA, the CDR3 is TGTGCCAGCAGCGACCTTTTGGAGGGGCCGCATGGCTACACCTTC. Translated: CASSDLLEGPHGYTF. Variable domain in full (rest from reference TRBV5-8 and TRBJ1-2): EAGVTQSPTHLIKTRGQQATLRCSPISGHTSVYWYQQALGLGLQFLLWYDEGEERNRGNFPPRFSGRQFPNYSSELNVNALELEDSALYLCASSDLLEGPHGYTFGSGTRLTVV.

The chain combines TRBV12-3 or TRBV12-4 with TRBJ2-2; D tentatively reads TRBD1 or TRBD2 (5 bases each). Trimming shortened V by 7 bases and J by 7 bases, and 13 bases separated the two germline ends. This CDR3 contains 13 residues. The CDR3 DNA follows: TGTGCCAGCACTGGGACCAGGAACGGGGAGCTGTTTTTT. It yields the protein CASTGTRNGELFF.

This sequence joins TRBV29-1 and TRBJ1-1; D is unclear. Trimming removed 7 bases at V and 4 bases at J, with 10 bases between. Germline-derived CDR1 and CDR2 are SQVTM and ANQGSEA. There are 11 residues in the CDR3. CDR3 DNA sequence: TGCAGCGCAGGATGGTCCACTGAAGCTTTCTTT. Encoded protein: CSAGWSTEAFF.

The rearrangement joins TRBV27 to TRBJ2-7; D may correspond to TRBD1 or TRBD2 (5 bases each). This CDR3 contains 14 residues. The V gene's germline CDR1 is MNHEY and CDR2 SMNVEV (reference sequence). Trimming left V 6 bases short and J 9 bases short, with 21 bases between. For the CDR3, the DNA is TGTGCCAGCAGATTGGCTGGACGGGGCCACGGGCAGTACTTC. Protein: CASRLAGRGHGQYF.

V usage is TRBV9 and J usage is TRBJ1-1; D gene ambiguous. The CDR3 has 16 amino acids. V was trimmed by 4 bases and J by 0 bases, leaving 16 bases between them. Germline V lookup: CDR1 SGDLS, CDR2 YYNGEE. CDR3 amino acids: CASSPGLAEVNTEAFF. In nucleotides, the CDR3 is TGTGCCAGCAGCCCTGGACTCGCCGAGGTGAACACTGAAGCTTTCTTT.

J is TRBJ2-3 and V is TRBV3-1; the D gene is possibly TRBD1 (6 bases). The CDR3 consists of 14 residues. The ends were cut back, 1 base at V and 6 bases at J, with 11 bases in the middle. Germline values: CDR1 LGHDT, CDR2 YNNKEL (reference sequence). The DNA of the CDR3 is TGTGCCAGCAGCCAAGCTAGGCAGGGGGATACGCAGTATTTT. Translation gives CASSQARQGDTQYF.

The V call is TRBV20-1, the J call TRBJ1-4, with a weak D call TRBD1 (6 bases). Germline CDR1 DFQATT, CDR2 SNEGSKA (reference sequence). Trimming stripped 6 bases from V and 6 bases from J, with 14 bases between. CDR3 length: 13 residues. Here the CDR3 reads CSANNRVDEKLFF. CDR3 coding DNA: TGCAGTGCCAACAACAGGGTTGATGAAAAACTGTTTTTT.

V is TRBV28 and J is TRBJ2-5; a possible D gene is TRBD1 (6 bases). Germline V CDR1 and CDR2: MDHEN, SYDVKM. V was shortened by 2 bases and J by 4 bases, with 14 bases between the two germline ends. The CDR3 loop spans 15 amino acids. CDR3 in DNA: TGTGCCAGCAGTTTAGGGGGCAGGGTACGAGAGACCCAGTACTTC. Translation gives CASSLGGRVRETQYF.

The chain combines TRBV12-3 or TRBV12-4 with TRBJ2-1; 9 bases agree with TRBD2. The trim removed 4 bases at V and 4 bases at J, leaving 8 bases unmatched. CDR3 length: 16 amino acids. DNA for the CDR3: TGTGCCAGCAGTTCTCCGGGACTAGCAGGGTACAATGAGCAGTTCTTC. The encoded protein is CASSSPGLAGYNEQFF.

The rearrangement uses TRBV20-1 and TRBJ1-6, with D perhaps TRBD1 (6 bases). V was shortened by 0 bases and J by 10 bases, with 13 bases between the two germline ends. Germline CDR1 is DFQATT and CDR2 is SNEGSKA (reference sequence). This CDR3 has 14 residues. CDR3 protein: CSAREVGAGSPLHF. Written as DNA, the CDR3 is TGCAGTGCTAGAGAGGTGGGGGCAGGCTCACCCCTCCACTTT.

This rearrangement joins TRBV6-2 or TRBV6-3 to TRBJ2-1; 9 nucleotides match TRBD2. The CDR3 totals 17 residues. J was trimmed by 0 bases and V by 7 bases; bases with no gene match: 10. From germline, CDR1 is MNHEY and CDR2 SVGEGT. The CDR3 sequence: CASTGLAGKSSYNEQFF. Here the CDR3 DNA reads TGTGCCAGCACAGGCCTAGCGGGAAAGAGCTCCTACAATGAGCAGTTCTTC.

The J gene is TRBJ2-3, the V gene TRBV7-9, with a possible D match to TRBD2 (6 bases). Germline V gene data show CDR1 as SEHNR and CDR2 as FQNEAQ (reference sequence). The V end lost 11 bases, the J end lost 3 bases, and 24 bases lay between the germline ends. This CDR3 contains 16 residues. The CDR3 loop is CAQQPPTGRSTDTQYF. DNA of the CDR3: TGTGCCCAGCAGCCCCCGACGGGGAGGAGTACAGATACGCAGTATTTT.